This T cell receptor (beta chain) was identified in a study of T cell responses to AZD1222 COVID-19 vaccine (dated by TCRdb to about 2021). About the study as a whole: A total of roughly 240 trial participants underwent TCR sequencing, of whom around 200 received two doses of AZD1222 and about 26 received two doses of the MenACWY control vaccine. Trial participants were enrolled into age subgroups of 18-55, 56-69 and 70-plus years, which contained 148, 28 and 57 TCR-sequenced participants, respectively.

Overall results and qualifications from the work: Most participants were white British and females outnumbered males, and the authors suggested that clonal diversity may have been underestimated. Conclusions about previously exposed vaccinees were limited because only 6 or 7 AZD1222 recipients were SARS-CoV-2 seropositive at baseline. Epitopes outside the regions mutated in the B.1.351 and B.1.1.7 variants were reportedly recognized by nearly half of the unique spike-specific TCRs. The 56-69-year group was small, and its depth increase did not reach significance, likely because of low power. Spike-specific TCR breadth and depth rose significantly after two AZD1222 doses compared with day 0 and with MenACWY recipients. Vaccine-associated CD4 TCRs spanned the whole spike protein, with dominant responses in regions 160-218 and 743-854. Because no samples from the day 14 peak response were available, repertoires could be characterized only after the peak T cell response.

The CDR3 spans 16 residues, from the cysteine through the phenylalanine. Only the CDR3 DNA is retained, 48 bases long and in frame from the first base. CDR1 and CDR2, looked up from the germline V gene, are MNHEY and SVGEGT. Ends trimmed: V by 2 bases, J by 3 bases; bases unmatched to a gene: 8. The sample's time point label is to be understood as: about 28 days (+/-7) after the second vaccine dose. AZD1222 recipients given second doses at about 4 weeks or at about 12 weeks were pooled, since spike-specific TCR depth and breadth were not found to differ between the two schedules. Vaccinee samples came from UK trials COV001 and COV002, including a single-blind randomized controlled phase 2/3 trial of AZD1222 (ChAdOx1 nCoV-19) in healthy adults. Trial participant PBMC samples were collected at day 0 and day 28 after the second dose for TCRbeta chain sequencing. The CDR3 regions of human TCRbeta chains were analyzed by immunosequencing. As for how the authors treated the data: TCRs in the repertoires were compared against a reference library of SARS-CoV-2-specific TCRs that had been generated with the MIRA antigen-specificity platform. Breadth was defined as the fraction of unique TCRs that were SARS-CoV-2-associated. Depth was defined as the fraction of total T cells that were SARS-CoV-2-associated. Using the MIRA data, each spike-specific TCR was mapped to the spike region that the TCR reacts to and placed in a CD4 or CD8 class. Log10-transformed breadth and depth values were compared by one-way ANOVA with Sidak's multiple comparisons tests. TCRdb took this table from immuneACCESS and kept in-frame rearrangements with V and J called. Such tables lack part of the clones; where checked against another copy, unresolved V genes explain under half of the gap, and the rest is unexplained. Clonal size and the V and J genes are those of that table, whereas D and trimming came from the DNA. This sample has roughly 120,000 clones in its table, and 88% of those were observed once. 3.5% of the sample is taken by the ten largest.

Of note for this clone: Its specific antigen is unknown. It has no much larger one-base neighbor in the sample; base qualities were not kept.

This chain joins TRBV6-2 or TRBV6-3 to TRBJ2-3; the junction holds 7 bases that match TRBD1. This clonotype was obtained from an adult who received the AZD1222 COVID-19 vaccine. Sample: peripheral blood, taken 28 days after the second AZD1222 dose. In nucleotides, the sequence is TGTGCCAGCAGTTACCGGGCAGGGGGTCTAACAGATACGCAGTATTTT. This sequence encodes CASSYRAGGLTDTQYF.